One TCR beta chain is described in this entry. V dropped 3 bases and J dropped 5; count of bases not matched to a gene: 5. The germline gives CDR1 DFQATT, CDR2 SNEGSKA (reference sequence). This CDR3 contains 14 residues. The data derive from a study of blood T cell repertoires in COVID-19. Using immunoSEQ multiplex PCR, the repertoire was profiled, and TCRdb retains in-frame clones only, with some absent. The table shows some 180,000 clones, with approximately 90% occurring only once. The clonotype comes from a woman aged 40 to 50 in a cohort exposed to, infected with or recovered from COVID-19 (not recorded which). Source material: PBMCs or T cells enriched from blood (not recorded which). V is TRBV20-1 and J is TRBJ2-1, with 9 bases fitting TRBD2. CDR3 residues: CSASLAGLNNEQFF. The CDR3 coding sequence is TGCAGTGCTAGTCTAGCGGGGTTAAACAATGAGCAGTTCTTC.